Listed here are 25 T cell receptor beta chains from one sample, sequenced in a study of blood T cell repertoires in COVID-19. Produced via immunoSEQ multiplex PCR; TCRdb's table is partial and in-frame only. The sample holds around 140,000 clones, 89% seen once. The sample comprised peripheral blood. These receptors were collected from a human donor in a cohort sampled during active COVID-19.

A few counts support this clone. This chain uses TRBV6-4 with TRBJ2-7, with D perhaps matching TRBD2 (6 bases). The CDR3 length is 15 residues. V lost 0 bases and J 1 base, leaving 10 bases between the germline ends. Germline values: CDR1 MRHNA, CDR2 SNTAGT. In nucleotides, the CDR3 is TGTGCCAGCAGTGACTCGGGACTCTGTTCCTACGAGCAGTACTTC. It codes for CASSDSGLCSYEQYF.

This sequence joins TRBV9 and TRBJ1-2, with 7 bases aligning to TRBD1. Looked up from germline, CDR1 is SGDLS and CDR2 is YYNGEE. The trim removed 6 bases at V and 8 bases at J, leaving 10 bases unmatched. The CDR3 runs to 13 residues. The CDR3 sequence: CASTITQGGGYTF. The CDR3 DNA is TGTGCCAGCACCATAACCCAGGGGGGCGGCTACACCTTC. The whole variable domain, remainder taken from reference TRBV9 and TRBJ1-2, is DSGVTQTPKHLITATGQRVTLRCSPRSGDLSVYWYQQSLDQGLQFLIQYYNGEERAKGNILERFSAQQFPDLHSELNLSSLELGDSALYFCASTITQGGGYTFGSGTRLTVV.

This clone has only one observation. The V gene is TRBV9, the J gene TRBJ2-3, with TRBD2 identical over 14 bases. The germline V gene has CDR1 SGDLS and CDR2 YYNGEE. Trimming took 4 bases from V and 2 from J; bases not matched to a gene: 6. CDR3 length equals 17 residues. The CDR3 sequence is CASSIRTSGRHTDTQYF. CDR3 nucleotide sequence: TGTGCCAGCAGCATACGGACTAGCGGGAGGCACACAGATACGCAGTATTTT.

V and J are TRBV2 and TRBJ1-5, with D possibly matching TRBD1 (6 bases). The CDR3 consists of 17 residues. Germline V lookup: CDR1 SNHLY, CDR2 FYNNEI. V lost 1 base and J lost 2, with 15 bases in between. The CDR3 bases are TGTGCCAGCAGTGAAGGTAAACAGGGTTTCGGCAATCAGCCCCAGCATTTT. It is translated as CASSEGKQGFGNQPQHF.

The gene calls are TRBV19 and TRBJ1-1, with TRBD1 as a possible D gene (5 bases). Trimming left V 3 bases short and J 1 base short, with 9 bases between. Germline V lookup: CDR1 LNHDA, CDR2 SQIVND (reference sequence). This CDR3 is 14 amino acids long. CDR3 coding DNA: TGTGCCAGTAGTATGGGGGGGGAGAACACTGAAGCTTTCTTT. This codes for CASSMGGENTEAFF.

The chain joins TRBV19 to TRBJ1-2; D possibly corresponds to TRBD1 (5 bases). Germline lookup yields CDR1 LNHDA and CDR2 SQIVND (reference sequence). The CDR3 is 16 residues long. Trimming left V 4 bases short and J 4 bases short, with 19 bases between. CDR3 loop: CASSTHWGEGFYGYTF. CDR3 sequence (DNA): TGTGCCAGTAGTACACACTGGGGGGAAGGTTTCTATGGCTACACCTTC.

The gene calls are TRBV5-5 and TRBJ1-3; 12 nucleotides match TRBD1. V shed 4 bases, J shed 2 bases, and the junction held 10 bases outside the gene matches. CDR3 size: 18 residues. Per the germline V gene, CDR1 is SGHKS and CDR2 is YYEKEE (reference sequence). CDR3 nucleotides: TGTGCCAGCAGCCTGGGACAGGGGGCGCTAAAAGCTGGAAACACCATATATTTT. Residues: CASSLGQGALKAGNTIYF.

V usage is TRBV2 and J usage is TRBJ1-2, with D unresolved. The CDR3 contains 13 residues. Germline V gene lookup returns CDR1 SNHLY and CDR2 FYNNEI. The V gene lost 6 bases and the J gene lost 3 bases, with 11 bases spanning the gap. In DNA form, the CDR3 reads TGTGCCAGCAGGACCGATGCGGACTATGGCTACACCTTC. This encodes CASRTDADYGYTF.

The rearrangement joins TRBV6-2 or TRBV6-3 to TRBJ2-3, with D tentatively TRBD2 (7 bases). The CDR3 is made up of 13 amino acids. V was cut by 2 bases and J by 6 bases, with 9 bases left in between. Per germline, CDR1 MNHEY and CDR2 SVGEGT. This CDR3 reads CASSYRGGDTQYF. The DNA of the CDR3 is TGTGCCAGCAGTTACAGGGGGGGGGATACGCAGTATTTT.

This clone has only one observation. V usage is TRBV19 and J usage is TRBJ1-2; 8 bases agree with TRBD1. The V gene end was trimmed by 9 bases and the J gene end by 4 bases; junction bases not matched to a gene: 7. CDR1 is LNHDA and CDR2 is SQIVND in the germline V gene (reference sequence). The CDR3 loop spans 13 amino acids. The CDR3 sequence: CASVRQGIYGYTF. CDR3 DNA sequence: TGTGCCAGCGTCAGACAGGGGATCTATGGCTACACCTTC. The variable domain in full, with the rest retrieved from reference TRBV19 and TRBJ1-2, is DGGITQSPKYLFRKEGQNVTLSCEQNLNHDAMYWYRQDPGQGLRLIYYSQIVNDFQKGDIAEGYSVSREKKESFPLTVTSAQKNPTAFYLCASVRQGIYGYTFGSGTRLTVV.

V usage is TRBV18 and J usage is TRBJ1-2; D is perhaps TRBD1 (5 bases). CDR1 and CDR2 (germline): KGHSH, LQKENI. This CDR3 is built from 13 residues. V gave up 2 bases and J gave up 8 bases, with 12 bases separating them. Written as DNA, the CDR3 is TGTGCCAGCTCACCATCGGGGAGGGACGGCTACACCTTC. As protein: CASSPSGRDGYTF.

The V gene is TRBV6-5, the J gene TRBJ2-5, with D unclear. In germline, CDR1 is MNHEY, CDR2 SVGAGI. V lost 7 bases and J 2 bases, leaving 17 bases between the germline ends. This CDR3 comprises 15 residues. The CDR3 nucleotides are TGTGCCAGCATGTACGGGTTGGTAGGACAAGAGACCCAGTACTTC. Its translation is CASMYGLVGQETQYF.

The rearrangement joins TRBV7-2 to TRBJ2-3; 13 bases are shared with TRBD2. After removal of 5 bases from V and 1 base from J, the junction contained 3 bases not matched to a gene. Germline CDR1 is SGHTA and CDR2 is FQGNSA. This CDR3 spans 16 amino acids. The CDR3 loop reads CASSAGLAGGTDTQYF. CDR3 nucleotide sequence: TGTGCCAGCAGCGCCGGACTAGCGGGGGGCACAGATACGCAGTATTTT.

The chain employs TRBV5-4 and TRBJ1-1; D unresolved. Per germline, CDR1 SGHNT and CDR2 YYREEE (reference sequence). This CDR3 has 16 amino acids. V gave up 4 bases and J gave up 3 bases, with 19 bases separating them. The CDR3 DNA follows: TGTGCCAGCAGCCCCGGCGGGCTGAGAGGGTACACTGAAGCTTTCTTT. Translating it yields CASSPGGLRGYTEAFF.

The chain carries TRBV11-2 and TRBJ2-4, with 9 positions matching TRBD1. The CDR3 spans 17 residues. CDR1 and CDR2 from the germline V gene are SGHAT and FQNNGV. J gave up 0 bases and V 4 bases, and 7 bases lay outside the gene matches. Here the CDR3 DNA reads TGTGCCAGCAGCTCGACGGGGACAGGGATAGCCAAAAACATTCAGTACTTC. It encodes CASSSTGTGIAKNIQYF.

The chain is built from TRBV7-3 and TRBJ2-1; 7 nucleotides line up with TRBD1. V was clipped by 5 bases and J by 9 bases; unmatched bases: 10. From germline, CDR1 is SGHTA and CDR2 FQGTGA. The CDR3 has 14 residues. The DNA for the CDR3 is TGTGCCAGCAGCATAGAAACAGGGGTTGGTGAGCAGTTCTTC. Translation gives CASSIETGVGEQFF.

The chain's CDR3 is CASSQGLQGFYGYTF. In DNA, the CDR3 is TGTGCCAGCAGCCAAGGCCTCCAGGGGTTCTATGGCTACACCTTC. The chain combines TRBV3-1 (or the pseudogene TRBV3-2) with TRBJ1-2, with D tentatively TRBD1 (6 bases). This CDR3 has 15 residues. Germline lookup yields CDR1 LGHDT and CDR2 YNNKEL (reference sequence). V lost 1 base to trimming and J lost 4 bases, with 13 bases between them.

V usage is TRBV7-3 and J usage is TRBJ2-2, with 8 positions matching TRBD1. Looked up from germline, CDR1 is SGHTA and CDR2 is FQGTGA. CDR3 length equals 14 residues. V trimming: 3 bases; J trimming: 4 bases; junction bases outside the gene matches: 1. The CDR3: CASSFDRGTGELFF. As DNA, the CDR3 is TGTGCCAGCAGCTTCGACAGGGGCACCGGGGAGCTGTTTTTT.

The chain is built from TRBV7-2 and TRBJ2-1, with D perhaps matching TRBD2 (7 bases). The CDR3 spans 15 residues. Between the trimmed V and J ends, which lost 1 base and 5 bases, there was a span of 12 bases. Germline loops: CDR1 SGHTA, CDR2 FQGNSA. The CDR3 DNA is TGTGCCAGCAGCTTAGTGGGGGGGCCCCACAATGAGCAGTTCTTC. Residues: CASSLVGGPHNEQFF.

The V and J genes are TRBV19 and TRBJ2-7; 7 positions agree with TRBD1. Germline CDR1 reads LNHDA; CDR2 reads SQIVND (reference sequence). V dropped 10 bases and J dropped 2; count of bases not matched to a gene: 8. The CDR3 is 13 amino acids. The CDR3 DNA sequence: TGTGCCACTCAACGACAGGGAACCTACGAGCAGTACTTC. Residues: CATQRQGTYEQYF.

V gene TRBV7-2 combines with J gene TRBJ1-6, with 7 bases fitting TRBD1. The V and J ends lost 4 bases and 4 bases, in that order; junction bases with no gene match: 1. The CDR3 consists of 14 residues. Germline CDR1 and CDR2: SGHTA and FQGNSA. The CDR3, as DNA: TGTGCCAGCAGCTCACAGGGGTATAATTCACCCCTCCACTTT. It yields the protein CASSSQGYNSPLHF.

The genes are TRBV15 and TRBJ2-5; D is ambiguous. V shed 0 bases and J shed 2 bases, with 4 bases lying between them. The CDR3 extends over 13 amino acids. Germline-derived CDR1 and CDR2 are LNHNV and YYDKDF (reference sequence). CDR3 coding DNA: TGTGCCACCAGCAGAGACCCACAAGAGACCCAGTACTTC. Its protein is CATSRDPQETQYF.

J is TRBJ2-4 and V is TRBV2; 9 bases line up with TRBD1. This CDR3 contains 15 residues. Germline V gives CDR1 SNHLY, CDR2 FYNNEI. J was trimmed by 3 bases and V by 5 bases; bases with no gene match: 5. CDR3 nucleotide sequence: TGTGCCAGCAGTATGACAGGGGGGGACAAAAACATTCAGTACTTC. Its protein is CASSMTGGDKNIQYF.

The chain couples TRBV15 to TRBJ2-1; perhaps TRBD2 as D (7 bases). The V and J ends lost 3 bases and 7 bases respectively, with 28 bases between them. The length of the CDR3 is 19 residues. Germline lookup yields CDR1 LNHNV and CDR2 YYDKDF (reference sequence). As DNA, the CDR3 is TGTGCCACCAGCAGGGGGGGGCTAGCGGTCGCGGCTGGTACGAATGAGCAGTTCTTC. This gives the protein CATSRGGLAVAAGTNEQFF. Drawing the rest from reference TRBV15 and TRBJ2-1, the complete variable domain is DAMVIQNPRYQVTQFGKPVTLSCSQTLNHNVMYWYQQKSSQAPKLLFHYYDKDFNNEADTPDNFQSRRPNTSFCFLDIRSPGLGDTAMYLCATSRGGLAVAAGTNEQFFGPGTRLTVL.

The chain combines TRBV7-2 with TRBJ2-5, with D possibly being TRBD2 (5 bases). Germline V CDR1 and CDR2: SGHTA, FQGNSA. V gave up 2 bases and J gave up 5 bases, with 12 bases separating them. The CDR3 covers 14 residues. CDR3 sequence (DNA): TGTGCCAGCAGCTTATGGAGGCAAGGGGAGACCCAGTACTTC. Encoded protein: CASSLWRQGETQYF.